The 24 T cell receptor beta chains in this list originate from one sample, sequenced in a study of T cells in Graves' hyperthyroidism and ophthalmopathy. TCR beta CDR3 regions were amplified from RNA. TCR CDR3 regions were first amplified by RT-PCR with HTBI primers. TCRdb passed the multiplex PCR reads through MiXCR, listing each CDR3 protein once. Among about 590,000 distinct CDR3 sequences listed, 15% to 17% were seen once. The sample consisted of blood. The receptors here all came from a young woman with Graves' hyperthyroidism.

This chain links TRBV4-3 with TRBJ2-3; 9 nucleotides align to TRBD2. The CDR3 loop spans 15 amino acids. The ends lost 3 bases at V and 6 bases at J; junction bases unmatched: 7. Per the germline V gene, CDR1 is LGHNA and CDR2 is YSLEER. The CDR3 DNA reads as TGCGCCAGCAGCCAGTCAGCGGGGGGCGCGGATACGCAGTATTTT. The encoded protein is CASSQSAGGADTQYF.

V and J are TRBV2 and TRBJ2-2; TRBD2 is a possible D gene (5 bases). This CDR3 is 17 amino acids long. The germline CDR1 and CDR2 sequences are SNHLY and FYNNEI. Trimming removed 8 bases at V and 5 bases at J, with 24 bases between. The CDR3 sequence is CASSLLSPLEGTGELFF. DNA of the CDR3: TGTGCCAGCTCACTTTTAAGCCCCCTCGAGGGTACCGGGGAGCTGTTTTTT.

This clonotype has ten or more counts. This chain's CDR3 is CSAQELAEGSYEQYF. The CDR3 DNA reads as TGCAGTGCTCAGGAACTAGCGGAGGGGTCCTACGAGCAGTACTTC. The chain has TRBV20-1 and TRBJ2-7; TRBD2 matches 8 bases. The ends lost 5 bases at V and 1 base at J; junction bases unmatched: 10. This CDR3 is 15 amino acids long. Germline-derived CDR1 and CDR2 are DFQATT and SNEGSKA (reference sequence).

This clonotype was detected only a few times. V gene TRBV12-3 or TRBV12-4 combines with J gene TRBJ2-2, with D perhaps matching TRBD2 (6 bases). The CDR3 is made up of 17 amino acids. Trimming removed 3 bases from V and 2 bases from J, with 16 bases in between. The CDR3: CASSLEAGTRNTGELFF. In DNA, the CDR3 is TGTGCCAGCAGTTTGGAAGCCGGGACTCGAAACACCGGGGAGCTGTTTTTT.

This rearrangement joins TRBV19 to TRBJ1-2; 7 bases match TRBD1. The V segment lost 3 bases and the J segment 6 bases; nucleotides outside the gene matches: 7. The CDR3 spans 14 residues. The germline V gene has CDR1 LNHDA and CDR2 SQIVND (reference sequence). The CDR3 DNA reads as TGTGCCAGTAGTATCGCACAGGGGAGGAATGGCTACACCTTC. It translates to CASSIAQGRNGYTF. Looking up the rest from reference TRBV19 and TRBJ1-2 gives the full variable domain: DGGITQSPKYLFRKEGQNVTLSCEQNLNHDAMYWYRQDPGQGLRLIYYSQIVNDFQKGDIAEGYSVSREKKESFPLTVTSAQKNPTAFYLCASSIAQGRNGYTFGSGTRLTVV.

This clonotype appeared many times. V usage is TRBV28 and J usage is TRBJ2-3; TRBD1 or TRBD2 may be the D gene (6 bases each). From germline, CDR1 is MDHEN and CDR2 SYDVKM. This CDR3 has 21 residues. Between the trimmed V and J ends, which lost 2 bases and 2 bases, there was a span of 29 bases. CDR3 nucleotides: TGTGCCAGCAGTTTACGCCTGATCTGGGGGCCGGGAACTAGCCTCACAGATACGCAGTATTTT. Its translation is CASSLRLIWGPGTSLTDTQYF.

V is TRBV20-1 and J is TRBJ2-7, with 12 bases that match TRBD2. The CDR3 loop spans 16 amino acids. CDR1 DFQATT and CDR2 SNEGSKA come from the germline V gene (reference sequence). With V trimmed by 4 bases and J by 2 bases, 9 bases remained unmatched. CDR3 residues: CSAIPPGLAGAYEQYF. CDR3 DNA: TGCAGTGCTATACCGCCGGGACTAGCGGGTGCCTACGAGCAGTACTTC.

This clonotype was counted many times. The CDR3 DNA follows: TGTGCCAGCAGCGTTGAGTATCGGGGCCCCTACGAGCAGTACTTC. Residues: CASSVEYRGPYEQYF. The J gene is TRBJ2-7, the V gene TRBV5-8; D tentatively reads TRBD1 or TRBD2 (5 bases each). CDR3 length equals 15 residues. V was shortened by 4 bases and J by 2 bases, with 16 bases between the two germline ends. Germline V gene data show CDR1 as SGHTS and CDR2 as YDEGEE.

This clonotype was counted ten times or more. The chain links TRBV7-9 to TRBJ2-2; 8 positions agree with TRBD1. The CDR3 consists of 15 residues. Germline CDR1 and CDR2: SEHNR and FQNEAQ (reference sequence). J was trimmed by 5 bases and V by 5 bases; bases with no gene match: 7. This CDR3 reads CASSTGQGTTGELFF. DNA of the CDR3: TGTGCCAGCAGCACAGGACAGGGTACGACCGGGGAGCTGTTTTTT.

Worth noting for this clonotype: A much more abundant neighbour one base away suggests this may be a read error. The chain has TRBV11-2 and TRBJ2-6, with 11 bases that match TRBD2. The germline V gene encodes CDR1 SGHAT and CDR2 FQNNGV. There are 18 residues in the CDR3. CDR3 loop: CASSFRLAGNSGADVLTF. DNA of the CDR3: TGTGCCAGCAGCTTCCGACTAGCGGGAAACTCTGGGGCCGACGTCCTGACTTTC. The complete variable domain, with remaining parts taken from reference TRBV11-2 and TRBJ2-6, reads EAGVAQSPRYKIIEKRQSVAFWCNPISGHATLYWYQQILGQGPKLLIQFQNNGVVDDSQLPKDRFSAERLKGVDSTLKIQPAKLEDSAVYLCASSFRLAGNSGADVLTFGAGSRLTVL.

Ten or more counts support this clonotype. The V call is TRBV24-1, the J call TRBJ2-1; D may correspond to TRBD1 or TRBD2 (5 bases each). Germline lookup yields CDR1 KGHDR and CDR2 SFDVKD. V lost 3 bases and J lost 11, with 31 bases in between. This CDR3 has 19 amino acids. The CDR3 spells CATSDPNDRGPLGIEQQFF. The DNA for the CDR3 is TGTGCCACCAGTGATCCAAATGATAGGGGTCCACTAGGAATCGAGCAGCAGTTCTTC.

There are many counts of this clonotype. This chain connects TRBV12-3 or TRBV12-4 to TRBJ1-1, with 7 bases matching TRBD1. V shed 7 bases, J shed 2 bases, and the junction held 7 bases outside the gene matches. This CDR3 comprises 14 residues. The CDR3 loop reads CASNTQGRNTEAFF. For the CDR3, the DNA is TGTGCCAGCAATACACAGGGGCGAAACACTGAAGCTTTCTTT.

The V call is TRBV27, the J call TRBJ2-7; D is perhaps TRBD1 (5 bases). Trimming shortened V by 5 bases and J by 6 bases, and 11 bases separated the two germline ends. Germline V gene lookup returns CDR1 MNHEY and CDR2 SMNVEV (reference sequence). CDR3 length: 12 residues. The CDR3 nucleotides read TGTGCCAGCAGTCCTCAAGACAGCGAGCAGTACTTC. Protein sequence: CASSPQDSEQYF.

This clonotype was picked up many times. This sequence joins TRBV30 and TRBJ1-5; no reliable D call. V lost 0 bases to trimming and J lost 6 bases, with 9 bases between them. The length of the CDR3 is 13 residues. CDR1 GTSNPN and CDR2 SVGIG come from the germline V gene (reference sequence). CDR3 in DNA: TGTGCCTGGAGTGTACGATTCGGTCAGCCCCAGCATTTT. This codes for CAWSVRFGQPQHF. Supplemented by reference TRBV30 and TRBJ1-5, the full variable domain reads SQTIHQWPATLVQPVGSPLSLECTVEGTSNPNLYWYRQAAGRGLQLLFYSVGIGQISSEVPQNLSASRPQDRQFILSSKKLLLSDSGFYLCAWSVRFGQPQHFGDGTRLSIL.

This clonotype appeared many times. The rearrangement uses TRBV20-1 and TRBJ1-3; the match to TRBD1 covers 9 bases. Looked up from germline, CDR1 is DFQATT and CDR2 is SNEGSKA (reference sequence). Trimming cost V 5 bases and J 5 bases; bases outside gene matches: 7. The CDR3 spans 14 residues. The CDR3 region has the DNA TGCAGTGCTGACCGGGACAGGGAGAGAAACACCATATATTTT. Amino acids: CSADRDRERNTIYF.

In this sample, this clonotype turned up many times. The CDR3, as DNA: TGCAGTGCTAGAGGGGGACTAGCGGGAGCCATTGAGCAGTTCTTC. Translated: CSARGGLAGAIEQFF. The chain links TRBV20-1 to TRBJ2-1; 14 positions match TRBD2. In germline, CDR1 is DFQATT, CDR2 SNEGSKA (reference sequence). The CDR3 sequence is 15 residues long. V lost 1 base, J lost 9 bases, and 5 bases stayed unmatched.

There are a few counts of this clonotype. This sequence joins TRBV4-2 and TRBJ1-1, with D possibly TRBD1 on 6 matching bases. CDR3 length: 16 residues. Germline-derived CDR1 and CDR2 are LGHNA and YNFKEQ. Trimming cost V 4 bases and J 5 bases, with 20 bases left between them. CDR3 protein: CASSRLQGSGGTEAFF. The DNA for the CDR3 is TGTGCCAGCAGCCGCCTCCAGGGGAGCGGGGGAACTGAAGCTTTCTTT.

DNA of the CDR3: TGTGCCAGCACCCAAGCGGGGGACCAAGAGACCCAGTACTTC. Translating gives CASTQAGDQETQYF. The chain carries TRBV2 and TRBJ2-5, with 8 bases aligning to TRBD2. V was clipped by 7 bases and J by 0 bases; unmatched bases: 4. Germline V gene data show CDR1 as SNHLY and CDR2 as FYNNEI. CDR3 length: 14 residues.

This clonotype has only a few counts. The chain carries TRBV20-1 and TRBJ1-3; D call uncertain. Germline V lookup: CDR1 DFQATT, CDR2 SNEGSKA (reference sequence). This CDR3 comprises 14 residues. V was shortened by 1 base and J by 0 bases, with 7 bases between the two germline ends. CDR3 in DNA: TGCAGTGCTAGAGTGTCGGGCTCTGGAAACACCATATATTTT. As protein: CSARVSGSGNTIYF.

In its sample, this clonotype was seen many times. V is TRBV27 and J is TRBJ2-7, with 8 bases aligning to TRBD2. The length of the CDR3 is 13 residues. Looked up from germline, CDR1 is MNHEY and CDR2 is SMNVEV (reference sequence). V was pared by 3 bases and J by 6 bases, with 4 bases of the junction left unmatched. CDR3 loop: CASSLVGRGEQYF. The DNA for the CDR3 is TGTGCCAGCAGTTTGGTCGGGAGGGGCGAGCAGTACTTC.

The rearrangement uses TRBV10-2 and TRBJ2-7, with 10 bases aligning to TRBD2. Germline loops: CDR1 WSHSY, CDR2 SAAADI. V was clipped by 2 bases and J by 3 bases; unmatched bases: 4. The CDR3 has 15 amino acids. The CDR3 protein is CASSELTSGLYEQYF. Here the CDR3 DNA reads TGCGCCAGCAGTGAGCTGACTAGCGGGCTCTACGAGCAGTACTTC.

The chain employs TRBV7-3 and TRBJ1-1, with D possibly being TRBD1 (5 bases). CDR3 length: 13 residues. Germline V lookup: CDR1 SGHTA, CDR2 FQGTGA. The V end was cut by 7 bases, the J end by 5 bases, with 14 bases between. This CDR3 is CASTTGAGTEAFF. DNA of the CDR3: TGTGCCAGCACCACCGGGGCGGGGACTGAAGCTTTCTTT. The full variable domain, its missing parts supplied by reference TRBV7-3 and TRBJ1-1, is GAGVSQTPSNKVTEKGKYVELRCDPISGHTALYWYRQSLGQGPEFLIYFQGTGAADDSGLPNDRFFAVRPEGSVSTLKIQRTERGDSAVYLCASTTGAGTEAFFGQGTRLTVV.

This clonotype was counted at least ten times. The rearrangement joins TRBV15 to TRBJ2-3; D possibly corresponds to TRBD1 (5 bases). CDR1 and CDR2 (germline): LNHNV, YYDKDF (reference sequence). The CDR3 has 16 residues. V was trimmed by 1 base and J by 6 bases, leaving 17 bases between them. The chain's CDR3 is CATSRGDDSMGDTQYF. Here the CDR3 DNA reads TGTGCCACCAGCAGAGGTGACGACAGCATGGGGGATACGCAGTATTTT.

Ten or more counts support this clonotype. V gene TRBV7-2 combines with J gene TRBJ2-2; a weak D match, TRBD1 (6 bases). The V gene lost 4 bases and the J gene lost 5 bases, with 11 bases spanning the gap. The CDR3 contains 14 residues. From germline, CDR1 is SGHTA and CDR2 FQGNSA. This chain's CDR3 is CASSSRTVTGELFF. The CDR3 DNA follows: TGTGCCAGCAGCTCGAGGACAGTTACCGGGGAGCTGTTTTTT.